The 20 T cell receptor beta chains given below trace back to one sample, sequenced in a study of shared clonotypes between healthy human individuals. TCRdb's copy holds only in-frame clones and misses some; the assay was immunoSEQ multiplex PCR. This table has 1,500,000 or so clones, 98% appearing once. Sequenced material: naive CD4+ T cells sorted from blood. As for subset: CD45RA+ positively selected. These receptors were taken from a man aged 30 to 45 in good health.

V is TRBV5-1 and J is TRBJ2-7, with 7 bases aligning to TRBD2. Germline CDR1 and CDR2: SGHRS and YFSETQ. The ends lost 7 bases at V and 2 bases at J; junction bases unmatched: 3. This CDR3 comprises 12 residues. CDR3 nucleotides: TGCGCCAGCGGGACTACCCCCTACGAGCAGTACTTC. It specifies CASGTTPYEQYF. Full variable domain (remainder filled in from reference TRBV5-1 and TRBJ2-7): KAGVTQTPRYLIKTRGQQVTLSCSPISGHRSVSWYQQTPGQGLQFLFEYFSETQRNKGNFPGRFSGRQFSNSRSEMNVSTLELGDSALYLCASGTTPYEQYFGPGTRLTVT.

CDR3 bases: TGCGCCAGCAGAGTGACAGCTAACTATGGCTACACCTTC. Its protein is CASRVTANYGYTF. V usage is TRBV10-2 and J usage is TRBJ1-2; D is possibly TRBD1 (5 bases). Germline V CDR1 and CDR2: WSHSY, SAAADI. The CDR3 totals 13 residues. The V end was cut by 6 bases, the J end by 0 bases, with 8 bases between.

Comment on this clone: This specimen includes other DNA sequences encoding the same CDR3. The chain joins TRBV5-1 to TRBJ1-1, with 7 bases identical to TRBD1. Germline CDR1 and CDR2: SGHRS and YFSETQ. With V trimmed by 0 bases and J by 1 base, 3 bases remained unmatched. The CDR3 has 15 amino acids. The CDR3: CASSLVGTANTEAFF. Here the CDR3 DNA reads TGCGCCAGCAGCTTGGTTGGGACAGCGAACACTGAAGCTTTCTTT.

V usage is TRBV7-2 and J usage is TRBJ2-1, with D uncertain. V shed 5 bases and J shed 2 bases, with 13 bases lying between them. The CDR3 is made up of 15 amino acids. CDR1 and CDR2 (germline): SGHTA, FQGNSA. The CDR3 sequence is CASSPTGLPYNEQFF. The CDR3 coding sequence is TGTGCCAGCAGCCCCACTGGCCTACCCTACAATGAGCAGTTCTTC.

This CDR3 is CASSVDRLNTGELFF. CDR3 bases: TGCGCCAGCAGCGTGGACAGGCTGAACACCGGGGAGCTGTTTTTT. This chain joins TRBV5-1 and TRBJ2-2; 7 bases fit TRBD1. V shed 4 bases, J shed 1 base, and the junction held 4 bases outside the gene matches. This CDR3 contains 15 residues. Looked up from germline, CDR1 is SGHRS and CDR2 is YFSETQ.

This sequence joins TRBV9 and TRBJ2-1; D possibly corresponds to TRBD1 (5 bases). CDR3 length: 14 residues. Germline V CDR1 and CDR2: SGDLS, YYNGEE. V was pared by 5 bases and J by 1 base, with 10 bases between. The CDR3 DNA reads TGTGCCAGCAGTCCGACAGCGTCCTACAATGAGCAGTTCTTC. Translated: CASSPTASYNEQFF.

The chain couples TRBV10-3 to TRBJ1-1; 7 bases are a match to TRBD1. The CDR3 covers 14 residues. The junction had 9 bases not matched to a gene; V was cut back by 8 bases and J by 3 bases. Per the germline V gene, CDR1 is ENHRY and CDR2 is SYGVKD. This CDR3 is CAIGKTGKDTEAFF. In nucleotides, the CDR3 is TGTGCCATCGGTAAGACAGGGAAGGACACTGAAGCTTTCTTT.

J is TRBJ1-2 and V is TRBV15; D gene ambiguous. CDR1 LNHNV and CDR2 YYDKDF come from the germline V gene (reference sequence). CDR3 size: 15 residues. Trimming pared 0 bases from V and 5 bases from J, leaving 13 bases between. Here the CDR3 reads CATSREREQAYGYTF. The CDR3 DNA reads TGTGCCACCAGCAGAGAACGGGAGCAAGCTTATGGCTACACCTTC.

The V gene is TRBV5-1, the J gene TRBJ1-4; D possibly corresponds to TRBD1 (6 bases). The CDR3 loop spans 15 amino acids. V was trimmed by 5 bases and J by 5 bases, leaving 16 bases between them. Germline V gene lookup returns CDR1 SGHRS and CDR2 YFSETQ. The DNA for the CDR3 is TGCGCCAGCAGTCCAGGGGCGAACTCAAATGAAAAACTGTTTTTT. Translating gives CASSPGANSNEKLFF.

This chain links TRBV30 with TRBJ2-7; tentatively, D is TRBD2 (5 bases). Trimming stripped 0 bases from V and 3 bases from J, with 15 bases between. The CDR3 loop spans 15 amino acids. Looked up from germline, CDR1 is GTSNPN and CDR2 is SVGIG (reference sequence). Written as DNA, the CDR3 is TGTGCCTGGAGTGTATATCTGCCGGGATTCTACGAGCAGTACTTC. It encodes CAWSVYLPGFYEQYF.

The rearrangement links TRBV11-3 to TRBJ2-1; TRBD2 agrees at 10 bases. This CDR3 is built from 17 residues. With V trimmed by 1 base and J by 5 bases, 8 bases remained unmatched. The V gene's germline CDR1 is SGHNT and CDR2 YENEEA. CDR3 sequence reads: CASSLVTGTSADNEQFF. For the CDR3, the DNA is TGTGCCAGCAGCTTAGTAACCGGGACTAGCGCGGACAATGAGCAGTTCTTC.

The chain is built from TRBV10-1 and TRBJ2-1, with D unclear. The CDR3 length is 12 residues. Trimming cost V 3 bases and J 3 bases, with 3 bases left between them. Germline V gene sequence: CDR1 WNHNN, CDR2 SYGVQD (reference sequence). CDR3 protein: CASSDDYNEQFF. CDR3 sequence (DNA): TGCGCCAGCAGTGACGACTACAATGAGCAGTTCTTC.

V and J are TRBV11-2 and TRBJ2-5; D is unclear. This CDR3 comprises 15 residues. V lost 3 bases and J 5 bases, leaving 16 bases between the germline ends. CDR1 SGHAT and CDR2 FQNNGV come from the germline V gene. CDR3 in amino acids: CASSFPRSIFETQYF. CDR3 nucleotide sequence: TGTGCCAGCAGCTTTCCTCGGTCCATTTTTGAGACCCAGTACTTC.

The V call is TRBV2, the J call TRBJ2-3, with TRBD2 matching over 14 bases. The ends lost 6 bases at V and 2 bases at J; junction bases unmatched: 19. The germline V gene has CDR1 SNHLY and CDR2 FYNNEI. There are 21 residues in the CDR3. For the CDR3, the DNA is TGTGCCAGCAGATCGGGACTAGCGGGAGAGCATCCGAATTCCCACACAGATACGCAGTATTTT. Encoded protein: CASRSGLAGEHPNSHTDTQYF.

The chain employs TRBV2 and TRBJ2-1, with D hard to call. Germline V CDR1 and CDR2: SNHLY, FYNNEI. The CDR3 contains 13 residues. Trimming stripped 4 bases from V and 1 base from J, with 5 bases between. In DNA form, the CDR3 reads TGTGCCAGCAGTGCCGAGTCCTACAATGAGCAGTTCTTC. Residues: CASSAESYNEQFF.

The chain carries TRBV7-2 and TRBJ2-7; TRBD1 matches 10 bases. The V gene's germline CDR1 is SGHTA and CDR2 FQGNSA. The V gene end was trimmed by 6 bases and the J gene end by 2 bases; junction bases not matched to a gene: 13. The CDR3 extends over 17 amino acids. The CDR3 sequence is CASSFTNTGTGAYEQYF. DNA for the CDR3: TGTGCCAGCAGTTTTACGAATACCGGGACAGGGGCCTACGAGCAGTACTTC.

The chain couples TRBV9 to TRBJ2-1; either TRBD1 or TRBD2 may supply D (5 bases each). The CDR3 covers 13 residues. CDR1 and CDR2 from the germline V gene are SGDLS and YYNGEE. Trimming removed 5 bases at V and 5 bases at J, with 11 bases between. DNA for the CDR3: TGTGCCAGCAGTCACGGGACCAACAATGAGCAGTTCTTC. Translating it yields CASSHGTNNEQFF.

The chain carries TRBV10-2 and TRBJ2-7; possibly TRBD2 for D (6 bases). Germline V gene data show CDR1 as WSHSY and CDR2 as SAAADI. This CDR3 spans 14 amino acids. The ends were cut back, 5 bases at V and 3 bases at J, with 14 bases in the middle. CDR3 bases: TGCGCCAGCAGTCCCGGGACGGGGGTCTACGAGCAGTACTTC. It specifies CASSPGTGVYEQYF.

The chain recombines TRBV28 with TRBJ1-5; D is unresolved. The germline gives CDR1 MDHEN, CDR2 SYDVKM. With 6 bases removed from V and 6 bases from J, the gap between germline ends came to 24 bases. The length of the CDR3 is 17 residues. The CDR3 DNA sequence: TGTGCCAGCAGGTGGCAGGTTGTAATCGCTGGGAGTCAGCCCCAGCATTTT. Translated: CASRWQVVIAGSQPQHF.

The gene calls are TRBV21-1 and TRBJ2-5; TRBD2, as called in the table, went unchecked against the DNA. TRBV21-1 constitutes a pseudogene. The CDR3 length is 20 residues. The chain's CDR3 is CASTPGGRRVGVLDQETQYF. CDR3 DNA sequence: TGTGCCAGCACCCCCGGGGGGCGTCGAGTGGGGGTTTTGGACCAAGAGACCCAGTACTTC.